This T cell receptor beta chain was obtained from a study of response to subunit inactivated influenza vaccine. Via MiXCR, TCRdb re-called the RT-PCR reads, giving one row per CDR3 protein. The sample comprises 600,000 to 850,000 distinct CDR3 sequences, roughly 15% of which are singletons, and roughly 7.6% rests with the top ten. This CDR3 comprises 17 residues. V gave up 6 bases and J gave up 1 base, with 22 bases separating them. The germline V gene encodes CDR1 SGHRS and CDR2 YFSETQ. The sample holds a few counts of this clonotype. Its antigen is not identified. General study results and limits: Every seasonal influenza vaccination brings in few new T cells, the authors suggested.

The rearrangement uses TRBV5-1 and TRBJ2-5; possibly TRBD1 or TRBD2 for D (6 bases each). The sequencing here drew on PBMCs from blood, taken 14 to 15 days before vaccination. This sequence originates from a middle-aged man who received an inactivated influenza vaccine. The CDR3 is CASTILGGRDIQETQYF. CDR3 bases: TGCGCCAGCACTATCCTGGGGGGCCGGGACATCCAAGAGACCCAGTACTTC. Complete variable domain (other parts from reference TRBV5-1 and TRBJ2-5): KAGVTQTPRYLIKTRGQQVTLSCSPISGHRSVSWYQQTPGQGLQFLFEYFSETQRNKGNFPGRFSGRQFSNSRSEMNVSTLELGDSALYLCASTILGGRDIQETQYFGPGTRLLVL.